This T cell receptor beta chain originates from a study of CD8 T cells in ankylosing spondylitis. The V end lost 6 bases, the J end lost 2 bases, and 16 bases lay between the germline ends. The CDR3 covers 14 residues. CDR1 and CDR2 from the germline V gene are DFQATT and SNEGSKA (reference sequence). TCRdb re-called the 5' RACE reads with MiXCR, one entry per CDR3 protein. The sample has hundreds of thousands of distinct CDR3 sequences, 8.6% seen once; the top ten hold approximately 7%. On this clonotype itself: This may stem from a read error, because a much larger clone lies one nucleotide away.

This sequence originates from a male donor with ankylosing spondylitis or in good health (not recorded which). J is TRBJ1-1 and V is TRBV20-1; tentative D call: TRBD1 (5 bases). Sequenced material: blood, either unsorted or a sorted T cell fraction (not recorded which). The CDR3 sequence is CSARREGFNTEAFF. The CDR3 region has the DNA TGCAGTGCCAGGCGGGAGGGGTTTAACACTGAAGCTTTCTTT.